Listed here is a single TCR beta chain. Unsorted PBMC samples were amplified in replicate PCRs containing around 300 ng DNA, tens of thousands of T cell genomes. Method: immunoSEQ multiplex PCR; TCRdb's copy keeps in-frame clones and lacks some. The top ten hold around 12% of the sample, which has about 500,000 clones, around 77% seen once. The data are from a study of shared clonotypes between healthy human individuals. V lost 7 bases to trimming and J lost 7 bases, with 10 bases between them. CDR1 MNHNY and CDR2 SVGAGI come from the germline V gene (reference sequence). The CDR3 is 12 amino acids. The sequenced material came from PBMCs. The V and J genes are TRBV6-6 and TRBJ2-2, with unresolved D. The receptor was derived from a woman aged 40 to 55 in good health. Some clones in this sample may be carry-over from other donors' samples. This CDR3 is CASNRPLGELFF. Here the CDR3 DNA reads TGTGCCAGCAATCGGCCGCTCGGGGAGCTGTTTTTT.